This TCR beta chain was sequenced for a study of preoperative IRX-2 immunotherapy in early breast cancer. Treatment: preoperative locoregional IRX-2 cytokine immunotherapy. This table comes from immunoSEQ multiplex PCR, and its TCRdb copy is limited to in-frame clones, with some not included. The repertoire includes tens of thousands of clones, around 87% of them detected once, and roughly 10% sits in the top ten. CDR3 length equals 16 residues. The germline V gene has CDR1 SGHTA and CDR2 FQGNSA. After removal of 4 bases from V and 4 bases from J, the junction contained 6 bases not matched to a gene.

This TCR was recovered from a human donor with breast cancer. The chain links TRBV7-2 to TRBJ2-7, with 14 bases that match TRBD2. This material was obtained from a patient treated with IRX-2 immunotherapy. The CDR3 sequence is CASSSRTSGGRYEQYF. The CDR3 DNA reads TGTGCCAGCAGCTCCCGGACTAGCGGGGGGAGGTACGAGCAGTACTTC.